The clone carrying this T cell receptor beta chain was detected ten times or more. Germline V gene sequence: CDR1 MDHEN, CDR2 SYDVKM. V was trimmed by 5 bases and J by 4 bases, leaving 6 bases between them. The CDR3 runs to 12 residues. This sample is drawn from a study of early T cells in non-severe SARS-CoV-2 infection. TCRdb re-called the 5' RACE reads with MiXCR, one entry per CDR3 protein. The data contain nearly 90,000 distinct CDR3 sequences, roughly an eighth of them singletons. The sequence was obtained from an adult who was a healthcare worker with PCR-confirmed SARS-CoV-2 infection or an uninfected control (not recorded which). This chain links TRBV28 with TRBJ2-1; D is ambiguous. Sample: whole blood. The CDR3 bases are TGTGCCAGCAGTCACGAGTACAATGAGCAGTTCTTC. Encoded protein: CASSHEYNEQFF.